Listed here are 4 T cell receptor beta chains from one sample, sequenced in a study of blood T cells in healthy people across ages. Together with a sample-barcoded 5' primer, a J-beta primer mix was included in a second PCR lasting about 7 to 11 cycles. MiXCR was run by TCRdb on the 5' RACE reads, yielding one entry per CDR3 protein. Seen here are about 640,000 distinct CDR3 sequences, roughly 58% observed once, and the top ten hold 35% to 40%. Specimen: blood. These receptors all come from a man between 60 and 75 years old in good health.

This clonotype is a singleton in its sample. The J gene is TRBJ1-2, the V gene TRBV2, with 7 bases fitting TRBD1. CDR1 is SNHLY, CDR2 FYNNEI, per germline. This CDR3 region has 13 residues. J was trimmed by 7 bases and V by 7 bases; bases with no gene match: 9. CDR3 in amino acids: CASTEDRVSGYTF. CDR3 nucleotide sequence: TGTGCCAGCACCGAAGACAGGGTCTCTGGCTACACCTTC.

The J gene is TRBJ2-3, the V gene TRBV6-5; no reliable D call. Trimming took 0 bases from V and 4 from J, leaving 5 bases between them. This CDR3 is 13 amino acids long. The germline V gene has CDR1 MNHEY and CDR2 SVGAGI. CDR3 in amino acids: CASSYSSPDTQYF. The CDR3 region has the DNA TGTGCCAGCAGTTACTCGAGCCCAGATACGCAGTATTTT.

Note on this clonotype: Since a much larger clone is just one base distant, this may be a read error. The chain recombines TRBV20-1 with TRBJ2-5; D possibly uses TRBD1 or TRBD2 (5 bases each). The CDR3 consists of 15 residues. CDR1 and CDR2 (germline): DFQATT, SNEGSKA (reference sequence). The CDR3 nucleotides read TGCAGTGCTAGTGGGGCCGAGCCTGGGGGAGAGACCCGGTACTTC. Translating gives CSASGAEPGGETRYF.

The chain is built from TRBV3-1 and TRBJ2-5; no reliable D call. The CDR3 covers 16 residues. Per the germline V gene, CDR1 is LGHDT and CDR2 is YNNKEL (reference sequence). V shed 0 bases and J shed 4 bases, with 15 bases lying between them. CDR3: CASSQDPVIVRETQYF. CDR3 nucleotides: TGTGCCAGCAGCCAAGATCCAGTCATCGTCCGAGAGACCCAGTACTTC.